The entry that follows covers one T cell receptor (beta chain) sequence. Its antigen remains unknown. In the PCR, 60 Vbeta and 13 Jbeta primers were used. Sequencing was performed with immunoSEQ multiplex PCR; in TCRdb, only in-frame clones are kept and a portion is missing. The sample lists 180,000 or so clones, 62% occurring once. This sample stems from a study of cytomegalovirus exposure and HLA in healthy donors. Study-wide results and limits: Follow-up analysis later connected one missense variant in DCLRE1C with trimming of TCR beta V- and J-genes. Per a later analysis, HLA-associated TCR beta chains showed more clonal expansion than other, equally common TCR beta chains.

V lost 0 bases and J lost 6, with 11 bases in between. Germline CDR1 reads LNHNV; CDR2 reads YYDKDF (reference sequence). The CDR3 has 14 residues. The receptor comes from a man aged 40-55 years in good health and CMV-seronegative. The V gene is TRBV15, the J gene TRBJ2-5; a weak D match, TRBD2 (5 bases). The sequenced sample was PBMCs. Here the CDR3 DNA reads TGTGCCACCAGCAGAGATCGGGGTGGACAGACCCAGTACTTC. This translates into CATSRDRGGQTQYF.